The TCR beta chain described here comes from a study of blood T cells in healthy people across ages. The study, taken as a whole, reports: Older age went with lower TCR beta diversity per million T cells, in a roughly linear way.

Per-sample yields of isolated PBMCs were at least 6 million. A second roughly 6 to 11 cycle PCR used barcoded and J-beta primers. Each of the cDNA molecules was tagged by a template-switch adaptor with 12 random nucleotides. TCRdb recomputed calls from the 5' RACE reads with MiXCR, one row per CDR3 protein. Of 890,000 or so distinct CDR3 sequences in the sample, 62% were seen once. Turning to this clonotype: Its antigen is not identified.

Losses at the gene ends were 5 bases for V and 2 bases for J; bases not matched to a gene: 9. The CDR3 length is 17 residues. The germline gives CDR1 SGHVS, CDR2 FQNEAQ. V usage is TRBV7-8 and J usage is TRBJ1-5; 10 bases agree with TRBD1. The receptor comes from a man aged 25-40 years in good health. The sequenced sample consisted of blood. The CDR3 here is CASSPAGTGAGNQPQHF. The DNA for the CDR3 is TGTGCCAGCAGCCCTGCCGGGACAGGGGCAGGCAATCAGCCCCAGCATTTT.